This T cell receptor beta chain was captured by sequencing in a study of T cell responses to AZD1222 COVID-19 vaccine. On the study more broadly: Second-dose intervals near 4 or 12 weeks were combined. Points from the study as a whole: Spike-wide coverage was observed for vaccine-associated CD4 TCRs, with dominant responses at 160-218 and 743-854. Spike-specific TCR repertoires showed rising breadth and depth after two AZD1222 doses. The donor cohort was predominantly white British with a female majority, and clonal diversity may have been underestimated.

In this sample, this clone turned up a few times. Its antigen remains unidentified. Assay: immunoSEQ multiplex PCR; the TCRdb copy retains only in-frame clones and omits some. The sample lists over 150,000 clones; around 88% were seen once. V shed 10 bases and J 5 bases; nucleotides not matched to a gene: 15. Germline assignment: CDR1 MNHEY and CDR2 SVGAGI. The CDR3 is 15 residues long. V and J are TRBV6-5 and TRBJ1-1; TRBD1 aligns across 8 bases. Sequenced material: peripheral blood, taken on day 0 of AZD1222 vaccination. The clonotype originates from an adult in good health. The chain's CDR3 is CATRDRLDGRTEAFF. The CDR3, as DNA: TGTGCCACCCGGGACAGGTTAGACGGAAGGACTGAAGCTTTCTTT.